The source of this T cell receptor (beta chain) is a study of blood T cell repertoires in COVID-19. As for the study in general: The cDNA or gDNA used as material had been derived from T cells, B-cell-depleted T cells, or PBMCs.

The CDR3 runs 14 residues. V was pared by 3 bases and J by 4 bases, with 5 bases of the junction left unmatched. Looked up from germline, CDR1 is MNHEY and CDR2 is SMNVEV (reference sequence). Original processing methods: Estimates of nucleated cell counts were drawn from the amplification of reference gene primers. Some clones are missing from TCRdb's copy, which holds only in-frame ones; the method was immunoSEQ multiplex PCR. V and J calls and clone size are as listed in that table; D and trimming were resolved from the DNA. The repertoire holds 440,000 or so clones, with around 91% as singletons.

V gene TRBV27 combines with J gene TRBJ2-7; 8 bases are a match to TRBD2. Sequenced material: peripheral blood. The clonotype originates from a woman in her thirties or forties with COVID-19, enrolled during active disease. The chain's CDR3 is CASSFSGSRYEQYF. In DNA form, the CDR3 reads TGTGCCAGCAGTTTCAGCGGGAGCAGGTACGAGCAGTACTTC.